A single sample gave rise to the 23 T cell receptor beta chains below, sequenced in a study of cytomegalovirus exposure and HLA in healthy donors. Vbeta (60) and Jbeta (13) primers were used in the PCR. Generated by immunoSEQ multiplex PCR, the TCRdb table keeps only in-frame clones and is missing some. This sample has around 100,000 clones, with under 85% found just once. The specimen sequenced was PBMCs. These receptors all come from a man aged 45-65 years in good health and CMV-seropositive.

The chain employs TRBV27 and TRBJ1-5; TRBD1 matches 9 bases. This CDR3 has 15 amino acids. V was pared by 6 bases and J by 4 bases, with 7 bases of the junction left unmatched. CDR1 MNHEY and CDR2 SMNVEV come from the germline V gene (reference sequence). CDR3 residues: CASRSTGTGNQPQHF. The CDR3 DNA reads TGTGCCAGCAGATCCACCGGGACAGGGAATCAGCCCCAGCATTTT.

V gene TRBV6-6 combines with J gene TRBJ2-1; 12 bases match TRBD2. The CDR3 consists of 16 residues. In germline, CDR1 is MNHNY, CDR2 SVGAGI (reference sequence). V was clipped by 6 bases and J by 6 bases; unmatched bases: 9. Here the CDR3 DNA reads TGTGCCAGCAGCGATCCACTAGCGGGAGGATTCAATGAGCAGTTCTTC. It is translated as CASSDPLAGGFNEQFF.

V and J are TRBV11-3 and TRBJ2-1; a possible D gene is TRBD2 (6 bases). CDR1 SGHNT and CDR2 YENEEA come from the germline V gene. The CDR3 has 15 amino acids. V was shortened by 5 bases and J by 2 bases, with 13 bases between the two germline ends. The chain's CDR3 is CASSLIADTYNEQFF. The CDR3 DNA reads TGTGCCAGCAGCCTAATAGCGGATACCTACAATGAGCAGTTCTTC.

The chain employs TRBV2 and TRBJ2-4, with a weak D call TRBD2 (7 bases). Deletions cut 2 bases from V and 0 bases from J, with 11 bases between. Looked up from germline, CDR1 is SNHLY and CDR2 is FYNNEI. The CDR3 covers 16 residues. The CDR3 bases are TGTGCCAGCAGTGAAAGGGGGGGCATAGCCAAAAACATTCAGTACTTC. It specifies CASSERGGIAKNIQYF.

The rearrangement joins TRBV28 to TRBJ2-7; a possible D gene is TRBD2 (6 bases). Trimming cost V 7 bases and J 0 bases, with 13 bases left between them. This CDR3 is built from 14 residues. Germline V gene sequence: CDR1 MDHEN, CDR2 SYDVKM. The CDR3 is CASIRGTGSYEQYF. CDR3 DNA: TGTGCCAGCATCCGGGGGACGGGCTCCTACGAGCAGTACTTC.

This chain joins TRBV30 and TRBJ2-7; 10 bases fit TRBD2. V lost 4 bases and J lost 7; bases outside the gene matches: 13. Germline loops: CDR1 GTSNPN, CDR2 SVGIG (reference sequence). This CDR3 contains 15 residues. The CDR3 reads CAWMPDNSGRREQYF. CDR3 nucleotide sequence: TGTGCCTGGATGCCAGACAATAGCGGGAGGCGGGAGCAGTACTTC.

There are a few counts of this clone. The chain has TRBV27 and TRBJ1-5; D is unresolved. Germline assignment: CDR1 MNHEY and CDR2 SMNVEV (reference sequence). The CDR3 runs 16 residues. V lost 0 bases and J 5 bases, leaving 14 bases between the germline ends. The CDR3 sequence is CASSLSWRRSDQPQHF. CDR3 sequence (DNA): TGTGCCAGCAGTTTATCGTGGCGGAGGAGCGATCAGCCCCAGCATTTT.

This sequence joins TRBV19 and TRBJ2-2, with TRBD2 matching 14 bases. V dropped 7 bases and J dropped 8; count of bases not matched to a gene: 9. Germline values: CDR1 LNHDA, CDR2 SQIVND (reference sequence). This CDR3 has 16 amino acids. The CDR3 DNA is TGTGCCAGTACCTCCGGGACTAGCGGGAGATGGGGGGAGCTGTTTTTT. Amino acid sequence: CASTSGTSGRWGELFF. The variable domain in full, with the rest retrieved from reference TRBV19 and TRBJ2-2, is DGGITQSPKYLFRKEGQNVTLSCEQNLNHDAMYWYRQDPGQGLRLIYYSQIVNDFQKGDIAEGYSVSREKKESFPLTVTSAQKNPTAFYLCASTSGTSGRWGELFFGEGSRLTVL.

The chain joins TRBV7-8 to TRBJ2-7; 11 bases are a match to TRBD1. CDR1 and CDR2 from the germline V gene are SGHVS and FQNEAQ. With V trimmed by 4 bases and J by 5 bases, 4 bases remained unmatched. The CDR3 consists of 14 residues. CDR3 residues: CASSSGQGVNEQYF. The CDR3 bases are TGTGCCAGCAGCTCGGGACAGGGGGTGAACGAGCAGTACTTC.

J is TRBJ2-7 and V is TRBV11-2; TRBD2 matches at 10 bases. The CDR3 covers 13 residues. CDR1 and CDR2 from the germline V gene are SGHAT and FQNNGV. CDR3 in amino acids: CASSPLLAGAPNV. CDR3 DNA: TGTGCCAGCAGCCCCCTTCTAGCGGGAGCCCCTAACGTT.

This sequence joins TRBV15 and TRBJ2-5, with D possibly matching TRBD2 (6 bases). Trimming cost V 0 bases and J 11 bases, with 22 bases left between them. CDR3 length: 16 residues. Germline V gives CDR1 LNHNV, CDR2 YYDKDF (reference sequence). The DNA of the CDR3 is TGTGCCACCAGCAGAGATTCAGGAGGGGTCACGGGAGAGCAGTACTTC. Residues: CATSRDSGGVTGEQYF.

The CDR3 reads CASSEPGSGGNEQFF. In DNA form, the CDR3 reads TGTGCCAGCAGTGAACCGGGGTCAGGTGGCAATGAGCAGTTCTTC. V usage is TRBV25-1 and J usage is TRBJ2-1; possibly TRBD2 for D (5 bases). Germline CDR1 and CDR2: MGHDK and SYGVNS. Deletions cut 2 bases from V and 6 bases from J, with 14 bases between. The CDR3 covers 15 residues.

V is TRBV19 and J is TRBJ2-1; possible D gene TRBD2, 5 bases. Germline CDR1 is LNHDA and CDR2 is SQIVND (reference sequence). The CDR3 sequence is 18 residues long. V was cut by 3 bases and J by 0 bases, with 18 bases left in between. Here the CDR3 DNA reads TGTGCCAGTAGTATCGGCCGGTCGTCCGGGGTCTCCTACAATGAGCAGTTCTTC. Its protein product is CASSIGRSSGVSYNEQFF.

V and J are TRBV30 and TRBJ2-5; D is possibly TRBD1 (5 bases). V was trimmed by 1 base and J by 0 bases, leaving 12 bases between them. The CDR3 is 15 residues long. CDR1 GTSNPN and CDR2 SVGIG come from the germline V gene (reference sequence). As DNA, the CDR3 is TGTGCCTGGAGTGGAAAACAGGTGCACCAAGAGACCCAGTACTTC. This codes for CAWSGKQVHQETQYF.

The CDR3 nucleotides read TGTGCCAGTAGTCCGGGACAGTACAATCAGCCCCAGCATTTT. Residues: CASSPGQYNQPQHF. The rearrangement uses TRBV19 and TRBJ1-5; 7 positions agree with TRBD1. The CDR3 sequence is 14 residues long. With V trimmed by 5 bases and J by 3 bases, 4 bases remained unmatched. The germline V gene encodes CDR1 LNHDA and CDR2 SQIVND (reference sequence). Variable domain in full (rest from reference TRBV19 and TRBJ1-5): DGGITQSPKYLFRKEGQNVTLSCEQNLNHDAMYWYRQDPGQGLRLIYYSQIVNDFQKGDIAEGYSVSREKKESFPLTVTSAQKNPTAFYLCASSPGQYNQPQHFGDGTRLSIL.

The chain is built from TRBV2 and TRBJ2-7, with TRBD1 identical over 9 bases. The CDR3 sequence is 13 residues long. Unmatched junction bases numbered 3, after V lost 4 bases and J lost 5 bases. CDR1 and CDR2 from the germline V gene are SNHLY and FYNNEI. The CDR3: CASSVQGANEQYF. CDR3 DNA sequence: TGTGCCAGCAGTGTACAGGGGGCCAACGAGCAGTACTTC.

This clone was detected only once. This chain connects TRBV9 to TRBJ2-6, with 9 bases lining up with TRBD1. V was pared by 0 bases and J by 3 bases, with 4 bases of the junction left unmatched. The CDR3 covers 17 residues. Germline loops: CDR1 SGDLS, CDR2 YYNGEE. This CDR3 is CASSVGGQGIGANVLTF. CDR3 sequence (DNA): TGTGCCAGCAGCGTAGGTGGACAGGGGATTGGGGCCAACGTCCTGACTTTC.

The chain links TRBV5-1 to TRBJ2-5, with 10 bases fitting TRBD1. With V trimmed by 4 bases and J by 2 bases, 23 bases remained unmatched. The length of the CDR3 is 21 residues. CDR1 is SGHRS, CDR2 YFSETQ, per germline. The CDR3 nucleotides read TGCGCCAGCAGCACGGGGGGGTTGACAGGGGGCGTCTCCAGTTGGCAAGAGACCCAGTACTTC. Protein: CASSTGGLTGGVSSWQETQYF. Looking up the rest from reference TRBV5-1 and TRBJ2-5 gives the full variable domain: KAGVTQTPRYLIKTRGQQVTLSCSPISGHRSVSWYQQTPGQGLQFLFEYFSETQRNKGNFPGRFSGRQFSNSRSEMNVSTLELGDSALYLCASSTGGLTGGVSSWQETQYFGPGTRLLVL.

V is TRBV28 and J is TRBJ2-1, with a weak D call TRBD1 (5 bases). V was cut by 11 bases and J by 3 bases, with 26 bases left in between. The germline V gene has CDR1 MDHEN and CDR2 SYDVKM. There are 17 residues in the CDR3. CDR3 bases: TGTGCCGCCAGCAGGGCCGACACCACTGGCCTCTACAATGAGCAGTTCTTC. Amino acids: CAASRADTTGLYNEQFF.

The V and J genes are TRBV18 and TRBJ2-1; possibly TRBD2 for D (5 bases). This CDR3 comprises 16 residues. Trimming removed 3 bases from V and 1 base from J, with 13 bases in between. Germline lookup yields CDR1 KGHSH and CDR2 LQKENI. The CDR3 region has the DNA TGTGCCAGCTCACCCCCCCCGGGAAGGTCCTACAATGAGCAGTTCTTC. Amino acids: CASSPPPGRSYNEQFF. The full variable domain, in which reference TRBV18 and TRBJ2-1 provide the parts outside the CDR3, is NAGVMQNPRHLVRRRGQEARLRCSPMKGHSHVYWYRQLPEEGLKFMVYLQKENIIDESGMPKERFSAEFPKEGPSILRIQQVVRGDSAAYFCASSPPPGRSYNEQFFGPGTRLTVL.

This clone has just a few counts. The rearrangement links TRBV4-2 to TRBJ2-6, with a weak D call TRBD1 (6 bases). V shed 5 bases and J shed 4 bases, with 12 bases lying between them. The germline V gene has CDR1 LGHNA and CDR2 YNFKEQ. CDR3 length: 15 residues. The CDR3 DNA follows: TGTGCCAGCAGCTCGGGACAAACGGGGGCCAACGTCCTGACTTTC. It yields the protein CASSSGQTGANVLTF.

The chain has TRBV10-3 and TRBJ2-2, with D perhaps TRBD1 (5 bases). V was clipped by 5 bases and J by 5 bases, with 6 bases between them. Germline-derived CDR1 and CDR2 are ENHRY and SYGVKD. The CDR3 totals 12 residues. CDR3 region: CAISYRTGELFF. In DNA, the CDR3 is TGTGCCATCAGTTACAGGACCGGGGAGCTGTTTTTT.

The V gene is TRBV20-1, the J gene TRBJ1-1, with unresolved D. There are 10 residues in the CDR3. V lost 6 bases and J lost 3, with 5 bases in between. Germline CDR1 reads DFQATT; CDR2 reads SNEGSKA (reference sequence). CDR3 nucleotides: TGCAGTGCGAGGGACACTGAAGCTTTCTTT. It is translated as CSARDTEAFF.